One sample yielded the 5 T cell receptor beta chains listed below, sequenced in a study of blood T cell repertoires in COVID-19. Using immunoSEQ multiplex PCR, the repertoire was profiled, and TCRdb retains in-frame clones only, with some absent. The sample lists approximately 160,000 clones, roughly 80% occurring once. The sequenced sample was peripheral blood. These receptors originate from a woman over 75 with acute or convalescent COVID-19.

The chain recombines TRBV29-1 with TRBJ2-7; 15 nucleotides align to TRBD2. Per germline, CDR1 SQVTM and CDR2 ANQGSEA. V was pared by 3 bases and J by 7 bases, with 7 bases of the junction left unmatched. The CDR3 spans 15 residues. CDR3 residues: CSVDGTSGGMREQYF. The CDR3 nucleotides read TGCAGCGTTGACGGGACTAGCGGGGGGATGAGGGAGCAGTACTTC.

V usage is TRBV5-5 and J usage is TRBJ1-4; no reliable D call. In germline, CDR1 is SGHKS, CDR2 YYEKEE (reference sequence). The CDR3 loop spans 15 amino acids. The V and J ends lost 4 bases and 4 bases respectively, with 14 bases between them. CDR3 loop: CASSPLGGSNEKLFF. CDR3 DNA sequence: TGTGCCAGCAGCCCTCTGGGAGGCAGTAATGAAAAACTGTTTTTT.

This clone was observed a handful of times. The rearrangement joins TRBV6-6 to TRBJ1-6; the match to TRBD1 covers 8 bases. V gave up 6 bases and J gave up 6 bases; unmatched junction bases: 10. There are 16 residues in the CDR3. The germline V gene has CDR1 MNHNY and CDR2 SVGAGI (reference sequence). The CDR3 DNA reads as TGTGCCAGCAGCCAGGGGCAGGGGGCGTTTAATTCACCCCTCCACTTT. It yields the protein CASSQGQGAFNSPLHF.

In its sample, this clone was seen a few times. This chain connects TRBV14 to TRBJ2-1; 12 nucleotides agree with TRBD2. The V gene's germline CDR1 is SGHDN and CDR2 FVKESK. V lost 0 bases and J lost 2; bases outside the gene matches: 8. The CDR3 extends over 19 amino acids. CDR3 loop: CASSQDRPGLAGTYNEQFF. In DNA form, the CDR3 reads TGTGCCAGCAGCCAAGATCGACCCGGACTAGCGGGGACCTACAATGAGCAGTTCTTC.

The rearrangement joins TRBV5-4 to TRBJ1-6, with a weak D call TRBD1 (5 bases). Germline V gene data show CDR1 as SGHNT and CDR2 as YYREEE (reference sequence). The CDR3 loop spans 18 amino acids. Trimming cost V 6 bases and J 7 bases, with 26 bases left between them. The CDR3 DNA is TGTGCCAGCAACGAAGGACAAGGGCCTCCGATGGGGAATTCACCCCTCCACTTT. Residues: CASNEGQGPPMGNSPLHF. Drawing the rest from reference TRBV5-4 and TRBJ1-6, the complete variable domain is ETGVTQSPTHLIKTRGQQVTLRCSSQSGHNTVSWYQQALGQGPQFIFQYYREEENGRGNFPPRFSGLQFPNYSSELNVNALELDDSALYLCASNEGQGPPMGNSPLHFGNGTRLTVT.